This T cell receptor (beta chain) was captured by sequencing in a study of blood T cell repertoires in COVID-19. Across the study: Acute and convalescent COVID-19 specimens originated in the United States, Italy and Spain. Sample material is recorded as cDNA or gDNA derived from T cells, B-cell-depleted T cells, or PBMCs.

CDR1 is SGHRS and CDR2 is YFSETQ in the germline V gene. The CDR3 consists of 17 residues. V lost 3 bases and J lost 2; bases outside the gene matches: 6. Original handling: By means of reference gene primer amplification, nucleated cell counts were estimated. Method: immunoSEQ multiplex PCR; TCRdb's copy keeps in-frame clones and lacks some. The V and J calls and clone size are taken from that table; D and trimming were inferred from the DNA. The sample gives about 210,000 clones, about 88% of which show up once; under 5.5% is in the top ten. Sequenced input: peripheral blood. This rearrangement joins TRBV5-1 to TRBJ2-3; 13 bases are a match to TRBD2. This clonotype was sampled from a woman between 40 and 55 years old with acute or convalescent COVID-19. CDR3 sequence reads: CASSSGLAGDSTDTQYF. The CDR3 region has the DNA TGCGCCAGCAGCTCCGGACTAGCGGGGGACTCCACAGATACGCAGTATTTT. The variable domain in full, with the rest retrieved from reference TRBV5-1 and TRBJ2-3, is KAGVTQTPRYLIKTRGQQVTLSCSPISGHRSVSWYQQTPGQGLQFLFEYFSETQRNKGNFPGRFSGRQFSNSRSEMNVSTLELGDSALYLCASSSGLAGDSTDTQYFGPGTRLTVL.